This passage covers 21 T cell receptor beta chains from one sample sequenced in a study of early T cells in non-severe SARS-CoV-2 infection. TCRdb called the 5' RACE reads again in MiXCR, with one record for every CDR3 protein. The sample has approximately 70,000 distinct CDR3 sequences; about 4.6% are singletons. The material was whole blood, obtained at baseline. The receptor source for this set is an adult who was a healthcare worker with PCR-confirmed SARS-CoV-2 infection or an uninfected control (not recorded which). The donor label of this sample is uncertain.

This clonotype was detected many times. CDR3 in DNA: TGTGCCAGCAGCTCCTCCGGAGAGTGGGGAAACACCATATATTTT. It specifies CASSSSGEWGNTIYF. The V and J genes are TRBV7-2 and TRBJ1-3; D remains unclear. Germline-derived CDR1 and CDR2 are SGHTA and FQGNSA. Trimming cost V 4 bases and J 4 bases, with 14 bases left between them. There are 15 residues in the CDR3.

In DNA form, the CDR3 reads TGTGCCAGTATGCCGGCTGGGGAAGTAAGGCAGCCCCAGCATTTT. Translated: CASMPAGEVRQPQHF. The rearrangement joins TRBV19 to TRBJ1-5; D not resolved. CDR1 is LNHDA and CDR2 is SQIVND in the germline V gene (reference sequence). The CDR3 runs 15 residues. V gave up 7 bases and J gave up 7 bases, with 20 bases separating them.

The chain combines TRBV28 with TRBJ2-7; D remains ambiguous. V was shortened by 2 bases and J by 3 bases, with 5 bases between the two germline ends. The germline gives CDR1 MDHEN, CDR2 SYDVKM. The CDR3 is 12 residues long. CDR3: CASSLQIYEQYF. CDR3 nucleotides: TGTGCCAGCAGTTTACAGATCTACGAGCAGTACTTC.

Remarks on this clonotype: At one of its ends the junction is not consistent with the germline gene, which may arise from a read error. The V gene is TRBV12-3 or TRBV12-4, the J gene TRBJ1-5, with D unclear. The CDR3 extends over 15 amino acids. The CDR3 is CASSLRQAPNHPQHF. CDR3 in DNA: TGTGCCAGCAGTCTCCGGCAGGCTCCCAATCACCCCCAGCATTTT.

This clonotype appeared many times. This sequence joins TRBV7-2 and TRBJ1-2; 8 bases are shared with TRBD1. V was clipped by 6 bases and J by 4 bases; unmatched bases: 7. Per germline, CDR1 SGHTA and CDR2 FQGNSA. The CDR3 contains 14 residues. The CDR3 DNA sequence: TGTGCCAGCAGATTCGGACAGGGCCCCTATGGCTACACCTTC. Its translation: CASRFGQGPYGYTF.

This sequence joins TRBV4-2 and TRBJ2-5; D uncertain. Trimming pared 0 bases from V and 1 base from J, leaving 6 bases between. CDR3 length: 14 residues. Germline V lookup: CDR1 LGHNA, CDR2 YNFKEQ. The CDR3 sequence: CASSQEGPQETQYF. CDR3 in DNA: TGTGCCAGCAGCCAAGAAGGGCCCCAAGAGACCCAGTACTTC.

J is TRBJ2-7 and V is TRBV6-6; the D is unclear. CDR1 and CDR2 (germline): MNHNY, SVGAGI (reference sequence). The germline V and J ends were trimmed by 2 bases and 2 bases, with 13 bases remaining between them. This CDR3 comprises 15 residues. The CDR3 DNA follows: TGTGCCAGCAGTTACGAGCGCAGCAGTACCTACGAGCAGTACTTC. Translation: CASSYERSSTYEQYF.

The V and J genes are TRBV27 and TRBJ1-5, with TRBD1 matching over 7 bases. CDR1 MNHEY and CDR2 SMNVEV come from the germline V gene (reference sequence). With V trimmed by 5 bases and J by 5 bases, 6 bases remained unmatched. The length of the CDR3 is 14 residues. CDR3 residues: CASSVDRDYQPQHF. CDR3 nucleotides: TGTGCCAGCAGTGTCGACAGGGATTATCAGCCCCAGCATTTT.

This clonotype has just a few counts. The chain joins TRBV7-9 to TRBJ1-3, with no clear D. CDR1 SEHNR and CDR2 FQNEAQ come from the germline V gene (reference sequence). V lost 1 base to trimming and J lost 2 bases, with 9 bases between them. This CDR3 has 15 residues. CDR3 sequence reads: CASSLDLLAGNTIYF. For the CDR3, the DNA is TGTGCCAGCAGCTTAGATCTCTTAGCTGGAAACACCATATATTTT.

V and J are TRBV4-3 and TRBJ2-2; 7 bases are shared with TRBD1. The germline gives CDR1 LGHNA, CDR2 YSLEER. Trimming took 2 bases from V and 2 from J; bases not matched to a gene: 5. The CDR3 is 16 residues long. CDR3 sequence: CASSQQTGANTGELFF. CDR3 nucleotides: TGCGCCAGCAGCCAACAAACAGGGGCTAACACCGGGGAGCTGTTTTTT.

This chain uses TRBV18 with TRBJ1-3; D is perhaps TRBD1 (6 bases). CDR1 and CDR2 (germline): KGHSH, LQKENI. The CDR3 has 17 residues. V lost 2 bases to trimming and J lost 4 bases, with 18 bases between them. DNA of the CDR3: TGTGCCAGCTCACCAGTTCAGTCGGACAGTAACGGAAACACCATATATTTT. The encoded protein is CASSPVQSDSNGNTIYF. Complete variable domain (other parts from reference TRBV18 and TRBJ1-3): NAGVMQNPRHLVRRRGQEARLRCSPMKGHSHVYWYRQLPEEGLKFMVYLQKENIIDESGMPKERFSAEFPKEGPSILRIQQVVRGDSAAYFCASSPVQSDSNGNTIYFGEGSWLTVV.

J is TRBJ2-5 and V is TRBV27; the match to TRBD2 covers 13 bases. The CDR3 is 12 amino acids. Germline assignment: CDR1 MNHEY and CDR2 SMNVEV (reference sequence). Trimming removed 9 bases from V and 7 bases from J; junction bases left unmatched: 2. CDR3 protein: CASTSGGATQYF. Written as DNA, the CDR3 is TGTGCCAGTACTAGCGGGGGGGCGACCCAGTACTTC.

This clonotype turned up a few times. This chain connects TRBV7-8 to TRBJ2-7; 8 positions match TRBD1. CDR3 length: 16 residues. The V gene end was trimmed by 2 bases and the J gene end by 7 bases; junction bases not matched to a gene: 13. Germline CDR1 reads SGHVS; CDR2 reads FQNEAQ. The CDR3 sequence: CASSLSSGTGSREQYF. DNA of the CDR3: TGTGCCAGCAGCTTAAGTTCCGGGACAGGTTCTCGGGAGCAGTACTTC.

This clonotype was found a few times. The V and J genes are TRBV7-2 and TRBJ2-2; either TRBD1 or TRBD2 may fit D (6 bases each). This CDR3 is 16 amino acids long. Trimming stripped 4 bases from V and 4 bases from J, with 16 bases between. Germline CDR1 is SGHTA and CDR2 is FQGNSA. CDR3 in amino acids: CASSSGGGGSTGELFF. The CDR3, as DNA: TGTGCCAGCAGCTCTGGAGGGGGAGGTAGCACCGGGGAGCTGTTTTTT.

This chain uses TRBV6-5 with TRBJ1-1; D perhaps matches TRBD1 (5 bases). Trimming took off 2 bases at V and 11 bases at J, with 12 bases between the two ends. In germline, CDR1 is MNHEY, CDR2 SVGAGI. The CDR3 sequence is 12 residues long. The CDR3 DNA sequence: TGTGCCAGCAGTTACGGGGGGAGAGGCGCTTTCTTT. Translation gives CASSYGGRGAFF.

In this sample, this clonotype turned up a few times. This sequence joins TRBV27 and TRBJ1-6; D is unresolved. The length of the CDR3 is 14 residues. Trimming took off 4 bases at V and 7 bases at J, with 11 bases between the two ends. CDR1 is MNHEY and CDR2 is SMNVEV in the germline V gene (reference sequence). In nucleotides, the CDR3 is TGTGCCAGCAGTTGGAGGACCGGGAATTCACCCCTCCACTTT. It translates to CASSWRTGNSPLHF.

The sample holds a few counts of this clonotype. V gene TRBV10-3 combines with J gene TRBJ2-5; TRBD2 is a possible D gene (5 bases). Germline CDR1 and CDR2: ENHRY and SYGVKD. The V end lost 4 bases, the J end lost 1 base, and 7 bases lay between the germline ends. The CDR3 is 13 amino acids. In DNA, the CDR3 is TGTGCCATCAGTGGAGGGTTCCAAGAGACCCAGTACTTC. Protein product: CAISGGFQETQYF.

The J gene is TRBJ1-5, the V gene TRBV12-3 or TRBV12-4; TRBD1 is a possible D gene (6 bases). V was trimmed by 7 bases and J by 9 bases, leaving 16 bases between them. The CDR3 sequence is 13 residues long. The CDR3 here is CASKKGGGAPQHF. In DNA form, the CDR3 reads TGTGCCAGCAAAAAGGGCGGGGGGGCGCCCCAGCATTTT.

This clonotype was detected many times. This sequence joins TRBV4-3 and TRBJ2-7; TRBD2 agrees at 16 bases. Germline lookup yields CDR1 LGHNA and CDR2 YSLEER. CDR3 size: 19 residues. Germline trimming cut 4 bases from V and 3 bases from J; bases unmatched to any gene: 12. The CDR3 sequence: CASSRKGLAGGPAVYEQYF. CDR3 bases: TGCGCCAGCAGCCGAAAGGGACTAGCGGGGGGGCCAGCGGTCTACGAGCAGTACTTC.

This clonotype was observed at least ten times. V and J are TRBV10-1 and TRBJ2-7, with TRBD2 matching over 11 bases. The CDR3 loop spans 15 amino acids. Looked up from germline, CDR1 is WNHNN and CDR2 is SYGVQD (reference sequence). The V segment lost 4 bases and the J segment 5 bases; nucleotides outside the gene matches: 7. CDR3 amino acids: CASSGSGGEFHEQYF. The CDR3 DNA sequence: TGCGCCAGCAGTGGTAGCGGGGGGGAGTTCCACGAGCAGTACTTC.

This clonotype was detected only a few times. The V and J genes are TRBV14 and TRBJ2-1; D uncertain. Trimming pared 3 bases from V and 5 bases from J, leaving 11 bases between. There are 14 residues in the CDR3. Germline V gene sequence: CDR1 SGHDN, CDR2 FVKESK. The DNA for the CDR3 is TGTGCCAGCAGCCATTGGCAGAACCACAATGAGCAGTTCTTC. It specifies CASSHWQNHNEQFF.